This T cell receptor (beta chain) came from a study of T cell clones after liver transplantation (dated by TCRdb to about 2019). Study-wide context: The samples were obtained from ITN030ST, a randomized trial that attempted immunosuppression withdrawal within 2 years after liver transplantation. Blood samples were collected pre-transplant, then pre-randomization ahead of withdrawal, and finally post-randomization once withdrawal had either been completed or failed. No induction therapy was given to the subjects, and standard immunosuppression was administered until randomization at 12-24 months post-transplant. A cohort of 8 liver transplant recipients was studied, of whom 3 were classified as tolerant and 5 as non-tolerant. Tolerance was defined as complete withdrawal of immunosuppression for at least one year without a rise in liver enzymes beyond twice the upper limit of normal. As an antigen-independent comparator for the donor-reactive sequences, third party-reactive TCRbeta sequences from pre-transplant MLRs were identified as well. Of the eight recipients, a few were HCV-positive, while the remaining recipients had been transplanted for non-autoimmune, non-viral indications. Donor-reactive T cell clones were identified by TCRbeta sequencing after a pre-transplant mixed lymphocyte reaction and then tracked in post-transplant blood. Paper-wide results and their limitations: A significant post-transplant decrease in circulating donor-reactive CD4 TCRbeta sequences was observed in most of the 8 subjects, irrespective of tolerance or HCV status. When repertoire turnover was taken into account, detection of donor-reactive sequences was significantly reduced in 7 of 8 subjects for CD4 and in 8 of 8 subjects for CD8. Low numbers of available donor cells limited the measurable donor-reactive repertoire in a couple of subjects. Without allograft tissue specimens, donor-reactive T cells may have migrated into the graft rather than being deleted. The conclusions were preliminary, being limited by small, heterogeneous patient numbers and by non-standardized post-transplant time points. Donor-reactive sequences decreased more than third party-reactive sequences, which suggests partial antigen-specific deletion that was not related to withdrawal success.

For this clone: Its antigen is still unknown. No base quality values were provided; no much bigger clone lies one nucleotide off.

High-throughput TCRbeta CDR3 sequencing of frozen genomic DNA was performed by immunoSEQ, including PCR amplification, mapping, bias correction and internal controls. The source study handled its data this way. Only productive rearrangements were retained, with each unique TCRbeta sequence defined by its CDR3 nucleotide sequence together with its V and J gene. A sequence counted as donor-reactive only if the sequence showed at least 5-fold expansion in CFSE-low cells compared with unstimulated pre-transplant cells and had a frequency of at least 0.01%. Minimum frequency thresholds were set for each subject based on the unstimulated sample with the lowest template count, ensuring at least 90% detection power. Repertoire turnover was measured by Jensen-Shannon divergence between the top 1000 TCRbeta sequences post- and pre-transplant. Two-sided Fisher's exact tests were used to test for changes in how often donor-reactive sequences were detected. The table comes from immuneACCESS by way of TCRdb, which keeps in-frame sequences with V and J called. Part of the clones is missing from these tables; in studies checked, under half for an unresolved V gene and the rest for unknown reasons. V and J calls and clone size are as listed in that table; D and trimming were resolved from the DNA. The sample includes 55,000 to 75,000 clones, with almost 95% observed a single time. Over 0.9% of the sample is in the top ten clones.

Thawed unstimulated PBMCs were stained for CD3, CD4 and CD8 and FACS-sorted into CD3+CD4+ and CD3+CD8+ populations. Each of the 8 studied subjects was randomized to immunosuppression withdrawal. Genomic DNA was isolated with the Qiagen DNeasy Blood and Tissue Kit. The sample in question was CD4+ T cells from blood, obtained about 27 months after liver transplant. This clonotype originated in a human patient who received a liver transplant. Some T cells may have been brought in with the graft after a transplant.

The CDR3: CASSTTDRPTEEQYF. The DNA sequence is as follows: TGTGCCAGCAGCACGACGGACAGGCCCACCGAGGAGCAGTACTTC. The chain employs TRBV13 and TRBJ2-7, with TRBD1 identical over 7 junction bases. CDR1 and CDR2 are read off the germline V gene (reference sequence) as PRHDT and FYEKMQ. The CDR3, from cysteine to phenylalanine, totals 15 residues. Only the CDR3 part of the read is kept: 45 bases, read in frame from the first base. Germline trimming amounts to 5 bases on V and 7 bases on J, with 14 as the count of junction bases outside the gene matches.